This TCR beta chain came from a study of blood T cells in healthy people across ages. There were healthy Caucasian individuals from Russia, aged about 6 to 90, serving as donors. A second 7 to 11 cycle PCR used barcoded and J-beta primers. A single record per CDR3 protein comes from TCRdb applying MiXCR to the 5' RACE reads. The sample records over 550,000 distinct CDR3 sequences, about 30% being singletons. Germline-derived CDR1 and CDR2 are SGHAT and FQNNGV. The CDR3 length is 16 residues. The V end lost 5 bases, the J end lost 5 bases, and 22 bases lay between the germline ends. Worth noting for this clonotype: Its antigen is undetermined.

General study results and limits: More naive CD4+ cells and higher diversity were found in long-lived than in aged donors.

Sequencing was carried out using blood. The source is a woman of 80 years or more in good health. The chain employs TRBV11-2 and TRBJ2-7, with D perhaps TRBD2 (5 bases). The CDR3 loop is CASSAAGIRSAHEQYF. CDR3 bases: TGTGCCAGCAGCGCCGCGGGTATTCGATCCGCCCACGAGCAGTACTTC.